A selection of T cell receptor beta chains follows, all from one sample in a study of vaccination and CD4 T cells after COVID-19. No antigen has been identified for these receptors. Using its own MiXCR run on the PCR reads, TCRdb lists one record per CDR3 protein. The sample shows approximately 11,000 distinct CDR3 sequences, around 37% of them seen only once. The source material was CD4+ T cells from blood, cultured in vitro. Receptor source: a human donor in good health. Each CDR3 is given with its conserved first and last residue. The D gene is left open where the match is weak. Clone size is given for some rows only: seen once, a few or many times, or a class if the clone is expanded.

d_call	clone_size	v_call	j_call	cdr3_aa	cdr3_nt
-	-	TRBV27	TRBJ2-1	CASSWAGPGYNEQFF	TGTGCCAGCAGTTGGGCGGGGCCAGGGTACAATGAGCAGTTCTTC
-	-	TRBV7-9	TRBJ2-3	CASSRAPPTDTQYF	TGTGCCAGCAGCCGCGCGCCCCCAACAGATACGCAGTATTTT
-	-	TRBV20-1	TRBJ2-6	CSASDSSGANVLTF	TGCAGTGCTAGCGACTCCTCTGGGGCCAACGTCCTGACTTTC
-	-	TRBV30	TRBJ2-7	CAWGPGTVSYEQYF	TGTGCCTGGGGTCCTGGAACAGTTTCCTACGAGCAGTACTTC
-	few	TRBV21-1	TRBJ2-7	CASSKGPSWLQRGYEQYF	TGTGCCAGCAGCAAAGGCCCATCCTGGTTGCAGCGGGGCTACGAGCAGTACTTC
-	-	TRBV12-3/TRBV12-4	TRBJ2-6	CASSLWRGSGPGANVLTF	TGTGCCAGCAGTTTGTGGAGGGGATCTGGTCCTGGGGCCAACGTCCTGACTTTC
-	-	TRBV6-5	TRBJ1-5	CASSYSYSEDQPQHF	TGTGCCAGCAGTTACTCGTATTCAGAGGATCAGCCCCAGCATTTT
-	-	TRBV28	TRBJ2-7	CASRESRDPESSYEQYF	TGTGCCAGCAGAGAAAGCCGGGACCCTGAGAGCTCCTACGAGCAGTACTTC
-	few	TRBV6-1	TRBJ1-2	CASSETSAGWAGYTF	TGTGCCAGCAGTGAAACGTCGGCAGGGTGGGCTGGCTACACCTTC
TRBD1	few	TRBV6-1	TRBJ1-1	CASSTKTGTLNTEAFF	TGTGCCAGCAGTACTAAGACAGGGACTCTGAACACTGAAGCTTTCTTT
-	-	TRBV6-4	TRBJ2-1	CASSDSSASGRYGQFF	TGTGCCAGCAGTGACTCCTCAGCCTCGGGAAGATATGGGCAGTTCTTC
TRBD2	-	TRBV5-6	TRBJ2-3	CASSLSWGTSDTDTQYF	TGTGCCAGCAGCTTGTCTTGGGGGACTAGCGACACAGATACGCAGTATTTT
-	-	TRBV5-4	TRBJ2-7	CASSIQGIYEQYF	TGTGCCAGCAGCATACAGGGAATATACGAGCAGTACTTC
-	once	TRBV28	TRBJ2-7	CASSPDRAFVLSSYEQYF	TGTGCCAGCAGTCCCGACCGGGCCTTCGTACTAAGCTCCTACGAGCAGTACTTC
-	-	TRBV6-2/TRBV6-3	TRBJ2-7	CASSYSPNLVAEQYF	TGTGCCAGCAGTTACTCCCCGAATCTAGTCGCCGAGCAGTACTTC
-	-	TRBV7-9	TRBJ1-2	CASSLAAAYGYTF	TGTGCCAGCAGCTTAGCCGCCGCGTATGGCTACACCTTC
TRBD1	-	TRBV24-1	TRBJ2-5	CATSDTGGRETQYF	TGTGCCACCAGTGATACAGGGGGGCGTGAGACCCAGTACTTC
-	-	TRBV7-2	TRBJ1-6	CASSFTRGSYNSPLHF	TGTGCCAGCAGCTTTACGAGGGGGTCCTATAATTCACCCCTCCACTTT
TRBD2	few	TRBV6-1	TRBJ2-1	CASSAPSGTLSRLRNEQFF	TGTGCCAGCAGTGCACCTAGCGGGACTCTCAGCCGGCTTCGGAATGAGCAGTTCTTC
-	few	TRBV6-1	TRBJ1-6	CASRDGPNYNSPLHF	TGTGCCAGCAGGGACGGTCCGAACTATAATTCACCCCTCCACTTT
TRBD2	-	TRBV6-2/TRBV6-3	TRBJ2-7	CASRKTSGRHHEQYF	TGTGCCAGCAGGAAAACTAGCGGGAGGCACCACGAGCAGTACTTC
-	-	TRBV7-2	TRBJ2-2	CAGSKRQLNTGELFF	TGTGCCGGATCCAAGAGACAGCTAAACACCGGGGAGCTGTTTTTT
TRBD1	-	TRBV20-1	TRBJ1-4	CSARTGYEKLFF	TGCAGTGCTAGGACAGGGTATGAAAAACTGTTTTTT
TRBD2	few	TRBV20-1	TRBJ2-1	CSARIPAQAGPYNEQFF	TGCAGTGCTAGAATCCCCGCACAAGCGGGACCATACAATGAGCAGTTCTTC
TRBD2	-	TRBV19	TRBJ2-5	CASSIGLAGGEVGERETQYF	TGTGCCAGTAGTATCGGACTAGCGGGAGGTGAGGTCGGGGAGAGAGAGACCCAGTACTTC
-	-	TRBV5-1	TRBJ2-7	CASSLWTVSTYEQYF	TGCGCCAGCAGCTTGTGGACAGTTTCCACCTACGAGCAGTACTTC
TRBD1	few	TRBV20-1	TRBJ1-1	CSARDSPTGTGNTEAFF	TGCAGTGCTAGAGACTCCCCTACCGGGACAGGGAACACTGAAGCTTTCTTT
-	few	TRBV5-1	TRBJ1-2	CASSPTSGANYGYTF	TGCGCCAGCAGCCCCACCTCAGGGGCGAACTATGGCTACACCTTC
-	-	TRBV20-1	TRBJ1-1	CSAPGGGNTEAFF	TGCAGTGCCCCTGGGGGGGGGAACACTGAAGCTTTCTTT
-	-	TRBV6-1	TRBJ2-7	CASSPRQDSYEQYF	TGTGCCAGCAGCCCCAGACAGGACTCCTACGAGCAGTACTTC